This T cell receptor (beta chain) stems from a study of identical twins. Study-level points and caveats: The authors noted that invariant MAIT and iNKT cells could partly confound zero-insertion analyses. The study found that models underestimated out-of-frame TCR alpha sharing in monozygotic twins.

Ten or more counts support this clonotype. Antigen: not known. Template switching added a universal primer binding site, and final cDNA carried unique molecular identifiers. Using its own MiXCR run on the 5' RACE reads, TCRdb lists one record per CDR3 protein. The sample includes 450,000 to 500,000 distinct CDR3 sequences, around an eighth of them seen just once. Separately, the same data were catalogued under a study of yellow fever vaccine responses in identical twins.

Material: CD4+ T cells sorted from blood. This clonotype was obtained from a woman between 18 and 30 years old in good health.

The CDR3, as DNA: TGTGCCAGCAGGGTTAGCGGGAGCCGGGACAATGAGCAGTTCTTC. Its translation: CASRVSGSRDNEQFF. This chain links TRBV4-2 with TRBJ2-1; 9 bases match TRBD2. Germline V CDR1 and CDR2: LGHNA, YNFKEQ. V was clipped by 6 bases and J by 5 bases; unmatched bases: 8. The CDR3 has 15 residues.